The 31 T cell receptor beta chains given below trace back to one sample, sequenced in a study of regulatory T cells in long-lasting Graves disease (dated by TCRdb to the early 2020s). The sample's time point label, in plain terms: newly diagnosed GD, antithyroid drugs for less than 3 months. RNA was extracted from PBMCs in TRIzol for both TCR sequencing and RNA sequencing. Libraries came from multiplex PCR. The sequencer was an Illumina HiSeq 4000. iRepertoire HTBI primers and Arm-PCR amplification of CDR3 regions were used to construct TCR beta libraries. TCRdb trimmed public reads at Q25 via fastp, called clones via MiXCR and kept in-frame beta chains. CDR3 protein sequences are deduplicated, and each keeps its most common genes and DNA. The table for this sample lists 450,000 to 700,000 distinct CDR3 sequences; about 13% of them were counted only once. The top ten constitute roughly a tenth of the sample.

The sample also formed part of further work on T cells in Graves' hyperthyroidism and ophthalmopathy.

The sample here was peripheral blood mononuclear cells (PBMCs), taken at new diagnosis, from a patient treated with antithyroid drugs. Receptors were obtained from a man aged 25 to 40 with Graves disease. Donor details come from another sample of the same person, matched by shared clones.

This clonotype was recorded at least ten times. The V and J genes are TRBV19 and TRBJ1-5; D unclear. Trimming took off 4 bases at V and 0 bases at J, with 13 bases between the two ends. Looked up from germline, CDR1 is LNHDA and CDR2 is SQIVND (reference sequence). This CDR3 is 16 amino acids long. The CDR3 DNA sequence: TGTGCCAGTAGTAGGACCGACGGGTATAGCAATCAGCCCCAGCATTTT. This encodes CASSRTDGYSNQPQHF.

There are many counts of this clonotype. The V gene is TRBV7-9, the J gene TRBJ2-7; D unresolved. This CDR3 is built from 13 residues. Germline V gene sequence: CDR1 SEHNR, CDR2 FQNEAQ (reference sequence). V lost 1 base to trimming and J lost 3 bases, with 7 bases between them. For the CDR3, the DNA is TGTGCCAGCAGCTTAGGCACGATCTACGAGCAGTACTTC. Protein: CASSLGTIYEQYF.

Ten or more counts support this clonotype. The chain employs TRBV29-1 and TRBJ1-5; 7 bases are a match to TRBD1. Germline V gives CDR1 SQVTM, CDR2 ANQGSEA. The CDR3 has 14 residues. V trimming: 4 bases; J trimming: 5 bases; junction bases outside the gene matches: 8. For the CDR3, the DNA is TGCAGCGTTGCAAACGGGACAGCTTATCAGCCCCAGCATTTT. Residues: CSVANGTAYQPQHF.

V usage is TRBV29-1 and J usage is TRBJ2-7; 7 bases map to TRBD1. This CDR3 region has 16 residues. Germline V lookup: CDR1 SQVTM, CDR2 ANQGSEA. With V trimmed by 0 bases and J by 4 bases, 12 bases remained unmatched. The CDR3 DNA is TGCAGCGTTGAAGATCAGGGCAGGGGGAATACTTACGAGCAGTACTTC. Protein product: CSVEDQGRGNTYEQYF.

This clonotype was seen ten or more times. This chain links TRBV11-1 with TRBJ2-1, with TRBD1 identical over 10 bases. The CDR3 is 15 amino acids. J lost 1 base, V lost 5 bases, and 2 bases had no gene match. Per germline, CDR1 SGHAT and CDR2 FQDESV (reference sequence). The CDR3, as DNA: TGTGCCAGCAGCCCGGACAGGGGGTCCTACAATGAGCAGTTCTTC. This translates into CASSPDRGSYNEQFF.

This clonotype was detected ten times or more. Here the CDR3 reads CASSHPTGLSSYNEQFF. DNA for the CDR3: TGTGCCAGCAGCCACCCTACCGGCCTAAGCTCCTACAATGAGCAGTTCTTC. The rearrangement joins TRBV14 to TRBJ2-1; D gene unclear. Per the germline V gene, CDR1 is SGHDN and CDR2 is FVKESK. The ends were cut back, 3 bases at V and 0 bases at J, with 15 bases in the middle. There are 17 residues in the CDR3.

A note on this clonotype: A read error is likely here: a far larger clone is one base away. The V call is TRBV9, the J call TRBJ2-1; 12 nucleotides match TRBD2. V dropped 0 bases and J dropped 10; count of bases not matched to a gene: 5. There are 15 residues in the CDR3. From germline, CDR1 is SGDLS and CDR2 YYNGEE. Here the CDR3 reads CASSVEASGGVEQFF. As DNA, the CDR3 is TGTGCCAGCAGCGTAGAGGCTAGCGGGGGGGTGGAGCAGTTCTTC. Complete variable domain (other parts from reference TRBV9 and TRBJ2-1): DSGVTQTPKHLITATGQRVTLRCSPRSGDLSVYWYQQSLDQGLQFLIQYYNGEERAKGNILERFSAQQFPDLHSELNLSSLELGDSALYFCASSVEASGGVEQFFGPGTRLTVL.

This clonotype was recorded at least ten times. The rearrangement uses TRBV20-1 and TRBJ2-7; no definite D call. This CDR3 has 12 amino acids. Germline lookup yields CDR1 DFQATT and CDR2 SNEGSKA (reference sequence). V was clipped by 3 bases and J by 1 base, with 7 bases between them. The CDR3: CSASEDSYEQYF. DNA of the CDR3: TGCAGTGCTAGTGAAGATTCCTACGAGCAGTACTTC.

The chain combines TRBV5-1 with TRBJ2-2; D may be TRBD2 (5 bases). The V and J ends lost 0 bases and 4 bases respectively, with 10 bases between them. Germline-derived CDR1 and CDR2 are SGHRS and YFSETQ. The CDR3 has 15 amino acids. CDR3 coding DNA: TGCGCCAGCAGCTTGGACGGGATTGCCACCGGGGAGCTGTTTTTT. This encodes CASSLDGIATGELFF.

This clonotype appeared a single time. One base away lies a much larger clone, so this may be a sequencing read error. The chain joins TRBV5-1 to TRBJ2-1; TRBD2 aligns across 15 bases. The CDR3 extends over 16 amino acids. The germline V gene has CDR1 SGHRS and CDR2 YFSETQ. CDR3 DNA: TGCGCCAGCAGCCGGACTAGCGGGAGGGCCAGGAATGAGCAGCTCTTC. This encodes CASSRTSGRARNEQLF.

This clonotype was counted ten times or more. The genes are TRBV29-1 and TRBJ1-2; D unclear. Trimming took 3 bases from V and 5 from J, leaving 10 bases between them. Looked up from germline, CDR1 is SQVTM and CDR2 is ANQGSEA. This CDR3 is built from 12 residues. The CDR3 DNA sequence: TGCAGCGTTGAGGTCCCCGCTTATGGCTACACCTTC. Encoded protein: CSVEVPAYGYTF.

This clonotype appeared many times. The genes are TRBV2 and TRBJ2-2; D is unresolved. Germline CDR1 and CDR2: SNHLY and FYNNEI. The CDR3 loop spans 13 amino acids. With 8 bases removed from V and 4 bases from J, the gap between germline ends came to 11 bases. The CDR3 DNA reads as TGTGCCAGCCTCAAACGATTCACCGGGGAGCTGTTTTTT. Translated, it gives CASLKRFTGELFF. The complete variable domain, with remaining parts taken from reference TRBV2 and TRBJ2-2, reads EPEVTQTPSHQVTQMGQEVILRCVPISNHLYFYWYRQILGQKVEFLVSFYNNEISEKSEIFDDQFSVERPDGSNFTLKIRSTKLEDSAMYFCASLKRFTGELFFGEGSRLTVL.

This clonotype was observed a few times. The CDR3 loop is CSAGTTGPQETQYF. CDR3 in DNA: TGCAGTGCTGGAACGACAGGACCCCAGGAGACCCAGTACTTC. J is TRBJ2-5 and V is TRBV20-1; D is possibly TRBD1 (6 bases). The CDR3 length is 14 residues. Trimming shortened V by 5 bases and J by 5 bases, and 18 bases separated the two germline ends. CDR1 DFQATT and CDR2 SNEGSKA come from the germline V gene (reference sequence).

The CDR3 nucleotides are TGTGCCAGCACGGGGGCGGACGGCTACACCTTC. Translating it yields CASTGADGYTF. This chain uses TRBV6-1 with TRBJ1-2; possible D gene TRBD1, 6 bases. V dropped 7 bases and J dropped 8 bases, with 11 bases sitting between them. Per germline, CDR1 MNHNS and CDR2 SASEGT. CDR3 size: 11 residues.

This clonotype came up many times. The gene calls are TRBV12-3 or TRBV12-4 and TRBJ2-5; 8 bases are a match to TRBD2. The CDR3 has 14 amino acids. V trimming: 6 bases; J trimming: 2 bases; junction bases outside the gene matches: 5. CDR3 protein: CASSLGRGQETQYF. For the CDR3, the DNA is TGTGCCAGCAGCCTCGGGAGGGGGCAAGAGACCCAGTACTTC.

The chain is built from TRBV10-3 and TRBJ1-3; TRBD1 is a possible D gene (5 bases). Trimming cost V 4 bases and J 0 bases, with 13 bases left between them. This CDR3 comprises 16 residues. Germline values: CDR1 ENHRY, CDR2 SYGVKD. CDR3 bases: TGTGCCATCAGTGGGGGGGAGACTTACTCTGGAAACACCATATATTTT. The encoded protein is CAISGGETYSGNTIYF.

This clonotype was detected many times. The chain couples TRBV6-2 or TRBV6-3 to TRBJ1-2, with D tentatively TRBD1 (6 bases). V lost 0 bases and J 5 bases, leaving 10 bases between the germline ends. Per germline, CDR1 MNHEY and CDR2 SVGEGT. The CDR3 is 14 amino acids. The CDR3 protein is CASSYSEGVYGYTF. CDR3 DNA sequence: TGTGCCAGCAGTTACTCAGAGGGGGTTTATGGCTACACCTTC.

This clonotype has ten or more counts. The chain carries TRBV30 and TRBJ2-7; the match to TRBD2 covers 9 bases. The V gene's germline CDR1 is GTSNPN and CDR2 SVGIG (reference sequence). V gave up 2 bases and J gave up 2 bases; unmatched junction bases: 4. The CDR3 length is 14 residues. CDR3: CAWSSSGAAYEQYF. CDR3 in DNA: TGTGCCTGGAGTTCTAGCGGGGCTGCCTACGAGCAGTACTTC.

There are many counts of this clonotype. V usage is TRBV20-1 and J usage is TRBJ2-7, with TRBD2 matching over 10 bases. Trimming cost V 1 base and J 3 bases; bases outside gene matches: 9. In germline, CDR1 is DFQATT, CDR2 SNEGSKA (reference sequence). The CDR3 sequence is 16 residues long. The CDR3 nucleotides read TGCAGTGCTAGAGTAGCGGGAGGAGGGGAAGTCTACGAGCAGTACTTC. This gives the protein CSARVAGGGEVYEQYF.

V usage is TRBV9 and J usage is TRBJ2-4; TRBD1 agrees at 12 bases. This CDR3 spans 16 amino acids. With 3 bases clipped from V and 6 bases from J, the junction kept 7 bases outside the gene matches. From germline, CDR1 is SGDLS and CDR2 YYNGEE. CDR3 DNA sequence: TGTGCCAGCAGCGCCGCCGGGACAGGGGGCTTAAACATTCAGTACTTC. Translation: CASSAAGTGGLNIQYF.

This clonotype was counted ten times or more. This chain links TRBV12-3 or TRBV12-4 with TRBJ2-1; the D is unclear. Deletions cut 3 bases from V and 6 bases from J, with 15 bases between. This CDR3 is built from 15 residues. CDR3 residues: CASSFFGPGRNEQFF. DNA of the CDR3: TGTGCCAGCAGTTTCTTTGGGCCCGGGCGCAATGAGCAGTTCTTC.

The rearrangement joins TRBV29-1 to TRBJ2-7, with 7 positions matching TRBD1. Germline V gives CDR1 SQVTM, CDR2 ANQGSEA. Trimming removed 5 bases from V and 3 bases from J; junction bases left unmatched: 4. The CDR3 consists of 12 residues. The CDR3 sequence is CSVNPGGYEQYF. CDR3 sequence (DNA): TGCAGCGTTAATCCAGGGGGCTACGAGCAGTACTTC.

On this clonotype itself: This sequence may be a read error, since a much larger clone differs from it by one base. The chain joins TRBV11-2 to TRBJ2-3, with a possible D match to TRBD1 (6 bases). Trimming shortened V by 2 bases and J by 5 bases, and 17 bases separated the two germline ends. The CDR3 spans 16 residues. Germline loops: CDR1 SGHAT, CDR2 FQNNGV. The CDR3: CASSLFTRGPGDTQYF. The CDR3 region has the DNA TGTGCCAGCAGCTTATTCACCAGGGGCCCCGGAGATACGCAGTATTTT.

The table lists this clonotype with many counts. CDR3 in amino acids: CASSEGREYNSPLHF. The CDR3 coding sequence is TGTGCCAGCAGTGAAGGCAGGGAATATAATTCACCCCTCCACTTT. V and J are TRBV6-1 and TRBJ1-6; a possible D gene is TRBD1 (5 bases). The length of the CDR3 is 15 residues. Trimming shortened V by 1 base and J by 4 bases, and 8 bases separated the two germline ends. In germline, CDR1 is MNHNS, CDR2 SASEGT.

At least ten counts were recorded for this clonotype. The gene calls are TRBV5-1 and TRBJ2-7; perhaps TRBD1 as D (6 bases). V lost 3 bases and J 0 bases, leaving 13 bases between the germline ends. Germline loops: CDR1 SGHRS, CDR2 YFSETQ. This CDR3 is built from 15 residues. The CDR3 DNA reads TGCGCCAGCAGCTCCTCAGGGGACCCCTCCTACGAGCAGTACTTC. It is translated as CASSSSGDPSYEQYF.

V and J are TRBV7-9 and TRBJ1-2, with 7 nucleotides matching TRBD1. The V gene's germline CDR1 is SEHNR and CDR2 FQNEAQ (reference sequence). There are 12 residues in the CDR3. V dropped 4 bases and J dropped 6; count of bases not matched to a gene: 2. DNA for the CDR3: TGTGCCAGCAGCTGGCAGGGGGATGGCTACACCTTC. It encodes CASSWQGDGYTF.

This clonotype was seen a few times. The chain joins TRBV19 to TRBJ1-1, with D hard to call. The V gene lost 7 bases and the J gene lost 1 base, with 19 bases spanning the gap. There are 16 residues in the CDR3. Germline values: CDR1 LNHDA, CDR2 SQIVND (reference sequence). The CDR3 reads CASTPLDGLPNTEAFF. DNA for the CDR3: TGTGCCAGTACCCCCTTAGACGGGCTACCGAACACTGAAGCTTTCTTT. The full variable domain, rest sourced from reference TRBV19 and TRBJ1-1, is DGGITQSPKYLFRKEGQNVTLSCEQNLNHDAMYWYRQDPGQGLRLIYYSQIVNDFQKGDIAEGYSVSREKKESFPLTVTSAQKNPTAFYLCASTPLDGLPNTEAFFGQGTRLTVV.

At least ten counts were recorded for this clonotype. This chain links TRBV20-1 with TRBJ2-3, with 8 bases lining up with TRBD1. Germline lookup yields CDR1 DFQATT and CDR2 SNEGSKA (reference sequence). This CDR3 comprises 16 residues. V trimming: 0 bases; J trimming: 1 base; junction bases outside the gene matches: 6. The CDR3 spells CSARDPTGAGTDTQYF. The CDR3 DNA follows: TGCAGTGCTAGAGATCCGACAGGGGCCGGCACAGATACGCAGTATTTT.

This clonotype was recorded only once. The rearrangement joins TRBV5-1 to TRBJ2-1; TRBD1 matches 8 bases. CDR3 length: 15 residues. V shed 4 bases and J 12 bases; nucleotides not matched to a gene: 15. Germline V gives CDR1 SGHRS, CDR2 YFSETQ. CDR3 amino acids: CASSLGTGPLHGQFF. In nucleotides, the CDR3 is TGCGCCAGCAGCCTGGGGACAGGTCCGCTCCACGGGCAGTTCTTC.

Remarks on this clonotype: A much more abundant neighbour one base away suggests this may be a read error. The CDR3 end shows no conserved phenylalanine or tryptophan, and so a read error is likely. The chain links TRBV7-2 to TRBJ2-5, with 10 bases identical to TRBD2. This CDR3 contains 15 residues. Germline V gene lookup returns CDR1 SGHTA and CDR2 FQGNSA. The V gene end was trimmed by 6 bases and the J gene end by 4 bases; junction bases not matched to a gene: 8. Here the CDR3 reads CASRPAGGPGETQYL. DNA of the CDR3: TGTGCCAGCAGACCAGCGGGAGGGCCGGGAGAGACCCAGTACCTC.

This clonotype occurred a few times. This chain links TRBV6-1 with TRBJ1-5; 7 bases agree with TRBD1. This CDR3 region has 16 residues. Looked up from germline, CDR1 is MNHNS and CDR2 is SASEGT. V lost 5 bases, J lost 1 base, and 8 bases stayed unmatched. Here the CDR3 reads CASSQWTGWSNQPQHF. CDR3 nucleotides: TGTGCCAGCAGTCAATGGACAGGTTGGAGCAATCAGCCCCAGCATTTT.